This entry lists 18 T cell receptor beta chains sequenced from one sample in a study of shared clonotypes between healthy human individuals. Here immunoSEQ multiplex PCR was the method, and the copy in TCRdb shows in-frame clones only, minus some. The sample has about 2 million clones; roughly 95% are singletons. Naive CD8 isolation took CD45RO-negative cells positively selected for CCR7 and excluded terminally differentiated effector memory CD45RA+ cells. Sequencing was carried out using naive CD8+ T cells sorted from blood. These receptor sequences come from a man aged 18-30 years in good health.

On this clone itself: The same CDR3 arises from other DNA sequences in this sample as well. The chain combines TRBV27 with TRBJ2-3; D not resolved. The V gene lost 5 bases and the J gene lost 1 base, with 10 bases spanning the gap. The CDR3 loop spans 14 amino acids. The V gene's germline CDR1 is MNHEY and CDR2 SMNVEV (reference sequence). DNA for the CDR3: TGTGCCAGCAGTCCGGCCGGAGGCACAGATACGCAGTATTTT. It codes for CASSPAGGTDTQYF.

This chain connects TRBV5-1 to TRBJ2-1, with D possibly matching TRBD1 (6 bases). CDR1 and CDR2 from the germline V gene are SGHRS and YFSETQ. V was clipped by 2 bases and J by 4 bases, with 13 bases between them. The CDR3 extends over 15 amino acids. CDR3 sequence reads: CASSFEQGAYNEQFF. The CDR3, as DNA: TGCGCCAGCAGCTTTGAACAGGGAGCATACAATGAGCAGTTCTTC.

The genes are TRBV19 and TRBJ1-5; a possible D gene is TRBD1 (6 bases). V was cut by 3 bases and J by 8 bases, with 20 bases left in between. This CDR3 is 16 amino acids long. Germline loops: CDR1 LNHDA, CDR2 SQIVND (reference sequence). The CDR3 here is CASSISGGGFFEPQHF. For the CDR3, the DNA is TGTGCCAGTAGTATTAGTGGAGGGGGGTTTTTCGAGCCCCAGCATTTT.

The chain links TRBV28 to TRBJ1-1, with D unclear. Per the germline V gene, CDR1 is MDHEN and CDR2 is SYDVKM. V dropped 4 bases and J dropped 0 bases, with 18 bases sitting between them. The CDR3 contains 17 residues. CDR3 in DNA: TGTGCCAGCAGTTACAATTCCCTAACCCTCATGAACACTGAAGCTTTCTTT. This translates into CASSYNSLTLMNTEAFF.

The chain uses TRBV11-2 and TRBJ2-7; D is uncertain. Germline assignment: CDR1 SGHAT and CDR2 FQNNGV. The CDR3 covers 14 residues. V was pared by 0 bases and J by 1 base, with 7 bases between. The DNA for the CDR3 is TGTGCCAGCAGCTTAGAGGCAGGATCCTACGAGCAGTACTTC. It yields the protein CASSLEAGSYEQYF.

This chain connects TRBV4-3 to TRBJ1-2; D is undetermined. The CDR3 runs 13 residues. The germline CDR1 and CDR2 sequences are LGHNA and YSLEER. V shed 1 base and J shed 6 bases, with 9 bases lying between them. CDR3 sequence reads: CASSQVTDHGYTF. DNA of the CDR3: TGCGCCAGCAGCCAAGTAACGGACCATGGCTACACCTTC.

This clone was counted only a few times. This rearrangement joins TRBV4-1 to TRBJ1-2; 9 nucleotides agree with TRBD1. The CDR3 length is 15 residues. Looked up from germline, CDR1 is MGHRA and CDR2 is YSYEKL. Trimming removed 2 bases from V and 6 bases from J; junction bases left unmatched: 7. CDR3 region: CASSQTVGQGDGYTF. The DNA for the CDR3 is TGCGCCAGCAGCCAAACCGTGGGACAGGGTGATGGCTACACCTTC.

The chain recombines TRBV18 with TRBJ1-5; D is ambiguous. Germline lookup yields CDR1 KGHSH and CDR2 LQKENI. The length of the CDR3 is 16 residues. V lost 6 bases and J lost 3, with 18 bases in between. CDR3 DNA sequence: TGTGCCAGCTCCACCGAGGAGGCGATCTTCAATCAGCCCCAGCATTTT. Translated: CASSTEEAIFNQPQHF.

This rearrangement joins TRBV27 to TRBJ2-2, with D possibly matching TRBD1 (6 bases). Trimming took 6 bases from V and 4 from J, leaving 18 bases between them. CDR1 MNHEY and CDR2 SMNVEV come from the germline V gene (reference sequence). This CDR3 contains 16 residues. For the CDR3, the DNA is TGTGCCAGCAGCCACTCGGCAGGGGAGCGCACCGGGGAGCTGTTTTTT. It is translated as CASSHSAGERTGELFF.

The chain employs TRBV4-1 and TRBJ1-1; D is ambiguous. Germline CDR1 reads MGHRA; CDR2 reads YSYEKL. V was shortened by 1 base and J by 6 bases, with 9 bases between the two germline ends. The CDR3 has 13 amino acids. CDR3 sequence (DNA): TGCGCCAGCAGCCAAGTAAGGATTTCTGAAGCTTTCTTT. Its translation is CASSQVRISEAFF.

The J gene is TRBJ1-3, the V gene TRBV4-2; TRBD1 might be the D (6 bases). V lost 0 bases and J lost 8, with 23 bases in between. There are 18 residues in the CDR3. The V gene's germline CDR1 is LGHNA and CDR2 YNFKEQ. Here the CDR3 reads CASSQDGIQGSGWDTIYF. The CDR3 bases are TGTGCCAGCAGCCAAGACGGTATTCAGGGGTCGGGTTGGGACACCATATATTTT.

The V gene is TRBV7-3, the J gene TRBJ1-1, with D possibly being TRBD1 (5 bases). V shed 5 bases and J shed 4 bases, with 8 bases lying between them. This CDR3 is built from 12 residues. CDR1 and CDR2 (germline): SGHTA, FQGTGA. This CDR3 reads CASSPDSTEAFF. The DNA of the CDR3 is TGTGCCAGCAGCCCAGACAGCACTGAAGCTTTCTTT.

The chain recombines TRBV6-5 with TRBJ2-3; 10 bases line up with TRBD2. The germline V gene has CDR1 MNHEY and CDR2 SVGAGI. V shed 1 base, J shed 6 bases, and the junction held 1 base outside the gene matches. The CDR3 sequence is 14 residues long. The CDR3 nucleotides are TGTGCCAGCAGTTACTTGACTAGCGGGGATACGCAGTATTTT. Its translation is CASSYLTSGDTQYF.

The chain carries TRBV13 and TRBJ2-5; 9 bases fit TRBD1. CDR1 is PRHDT, CDR2 FYEKMQ, per germline (reference sequence). The CDR3 covers 13 residues. With 7 bases clipped from V and 4 bases from J, the junction kept 4 bases outside the gene matches. Here the CDR3 reads CASNQDRGETQYF. For the CDR3, the DNA is TGTGCCAGCAACCAGGACAGGGGAGAGACCCAGTACTTC.

The rearrangement joins TRBV29-1 to TRBJ2-7; 7 positions match TRBD2. Trimming cost V 3 bases and J 6 bases; bases outside gene matches: 2. The CDR3 totals 11 residues. Germline CDR1 and CDR2: SQVTM and ANQGSEA. The CDR3: CSVDREGEQYF. Here the CDR3 DNA reads TGCAGCGTTGACAGGGAGGGCGAGCAGTACTTC.

The rearrangement joins TRBV27 to TRBJ1-1; perhaps TRBD1 as D (5 bases). Per the germline V gene, CDR1 is MNHEY and CDR2 is SMNVEV (reference sequence). Trimming stripped 5 bases from V and 1 base from J, with 11 bases between. The CDR3 has 14 residues. The CDR3 spells CASSPWTPNTEAFF. CDR3 bases: TGTGCCAGCAGTCCCTGGACACCGAACACTGAAGCTTTCTTT.

This rearrangement joins TRBV4-1 to TRBJ2-7; perhaps D is TRBD1 or TRBD2 (5 bases each). Germline lookup yields CDR1 MGHRA and CDR2 YSYEKL. The V and J ends lost 5 bases and 4 bases respectively, with 15 bases between them. The CDR3 has 14 residues. This CDR3 reads CASSSRVGRYEQYF. As DNA, the CDR3 is TGCGCCAGCAGCTCCAGAGTGGGACGGTACGAGCAGTACTTC.

The J gene is TRBJ2-5, the V gene TRBV4-1, with TRBD2 as a possible D gene (6 bases). CDR3 size: 17 residues. Germline CDR1 and CDR2: MGHRA and YSYEKL. V was trimmed by 6 bases and J by 3 bases, leaving 23 bases between them. The CDR3 DNA reads as TGCGCCAGCAGTCCCAGGTCGGGTGGGAGGTACGAAGAGACCCAGTACTTC. Encoded protein: CASSPRSGGRYEETQYF.